The following is a T cell receptor beta chain sequence with its context. The antigen is not known. CDR1 and CDR2 (germline): SQVTM, ANQGSEA. CDR3 size: 11 residues. The V end lost 3 bases, the J end lost 6 bases, and 8 bases lay between the germline ends. This sample was included in a study of T cell responses to AZD1222 COVID-19 vaccine. Findings and limits, study-wide: Once two AZD1222 doses were given, Spike-specific TCR breadth and depth went up. Close to half of all spike-specific TCRs reportedly target regions of the variants that are unmutated. Females made up more of the donors, who were largely white British, and clonal diversity may have come out too low. Dominant at 160-218 and 743-854, vaccine-associated CD4 TCRs also spanned spike.

Clones were read by immunoSEQ multiplex PCR, and TCRdb kept only the in-frame ones, dropping some. The table records approximately 100,000 clones, about nine tenths of them present only once. This chain joins TRBV29-1 and TRBJ1-1; no definite D call. Sequencing was performed on peripheral blood, taken on day 0 of AZD1222 vaccination. The sequence derives from an adult in good health. The CDR3 loop reads CSVEGWAEAFF. As DNA, the CDR3 is TGCAGCGTTGAGGGATGGGCTGAAGCTTTCTTT. The full variable domain, rest sourced from reference TRBV29-1 and TRBJ1-1, is SAVISQKPSRDICQRGTSLTIQCQVDSQVTMMFWYRQQPGQSLTLIATANQGSEATYESGFVIDKFPISRPNLTFSTLTVSNMSPEDSSIYLCSVEGWAEAFFGQGTRLTVV.